This TCR beta chain was obtained from a study of T cell changes during pregnancy in multiple sclerosis. The germline gives CDR1 SGDLS, CDR2 YYNGEE. This CDR3 contains 11 residues. The V and J ends lost 7 bases and 7 bases respectively, with 9 bases between them. TCRdb's table, derived via immunoSEQ multiplex PCR, lists solely in-frame clones and lacks some. The data contain 55,000 to 80,000 clones, almost 90% of them singletons. This sample comprised peripheral blood, obtained after pregnancy. The chain is built from TRBV9 and TRBJ2-1, with a tentative D call TRBD2 (5 bases). This TCR derives from a female donor in good health, enrolled as a control in a pregnancy study. The CDR3 loop reads CASSRTNEQFF. The CDR3, as DNA: TGTGCCAGCTCCCGGACTAATGAGCAGTTCTTC.